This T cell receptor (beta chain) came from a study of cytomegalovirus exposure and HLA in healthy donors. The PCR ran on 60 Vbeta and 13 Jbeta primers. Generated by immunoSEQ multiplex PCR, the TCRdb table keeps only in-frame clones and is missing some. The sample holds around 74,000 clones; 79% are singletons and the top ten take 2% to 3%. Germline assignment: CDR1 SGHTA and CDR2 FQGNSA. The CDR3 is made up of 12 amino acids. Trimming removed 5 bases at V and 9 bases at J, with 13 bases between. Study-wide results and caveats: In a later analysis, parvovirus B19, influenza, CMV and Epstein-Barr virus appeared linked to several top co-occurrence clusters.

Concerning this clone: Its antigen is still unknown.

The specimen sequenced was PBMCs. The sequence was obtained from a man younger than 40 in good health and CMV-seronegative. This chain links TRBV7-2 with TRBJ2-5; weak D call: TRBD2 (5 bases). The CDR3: CASSPGVAPQYF. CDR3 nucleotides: TGTGCCAGCAGCCCCGGGGTGGCGCCCCAGTACTTC. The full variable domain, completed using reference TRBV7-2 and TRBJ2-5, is GAGVSQSPSNKVTEKGKDVELRCDPISGHTALYWYRQSLGQGLEFLIYFQGNSAPDKSGLPSDRFSAERTGGSVSTLTIQRTQQEDSAVYLCASSPGVAPQYFGPGTRLLVL.